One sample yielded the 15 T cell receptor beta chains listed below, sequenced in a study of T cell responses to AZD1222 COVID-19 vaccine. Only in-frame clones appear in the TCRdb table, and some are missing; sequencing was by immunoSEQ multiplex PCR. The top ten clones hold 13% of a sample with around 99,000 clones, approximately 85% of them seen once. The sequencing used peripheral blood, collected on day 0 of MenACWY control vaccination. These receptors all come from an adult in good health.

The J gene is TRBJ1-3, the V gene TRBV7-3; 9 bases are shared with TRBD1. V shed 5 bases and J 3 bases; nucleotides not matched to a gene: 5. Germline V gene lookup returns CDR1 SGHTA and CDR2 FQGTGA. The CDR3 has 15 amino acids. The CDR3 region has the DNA TGTGCCAGCAGCCTACAGGGGGCGGTTGGAAACACCATATATTTT. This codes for CASSLQGAVGNTIYF.

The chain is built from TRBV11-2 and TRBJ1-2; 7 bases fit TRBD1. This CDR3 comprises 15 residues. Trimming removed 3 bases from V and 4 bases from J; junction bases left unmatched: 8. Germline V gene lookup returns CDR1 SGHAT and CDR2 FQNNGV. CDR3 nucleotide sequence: TGTGCCAGCAGCTTTCAGGGGGGCCCCTTCTATGGCTACACCTTC. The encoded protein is CASSFQGGPFYGYTF.

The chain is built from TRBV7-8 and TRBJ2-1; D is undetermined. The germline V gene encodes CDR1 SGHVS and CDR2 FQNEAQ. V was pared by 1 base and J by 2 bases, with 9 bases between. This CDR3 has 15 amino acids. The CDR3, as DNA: TGTGCCAGCAGCTTAGAGGTAAAGGCCTACAATGAGCAGTTCTTC. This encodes CASSLEVKAYNEQFF.

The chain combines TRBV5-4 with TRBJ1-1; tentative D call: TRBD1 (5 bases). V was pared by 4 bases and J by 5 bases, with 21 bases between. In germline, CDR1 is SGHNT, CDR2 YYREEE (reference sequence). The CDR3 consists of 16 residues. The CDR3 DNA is TGTGCCAGCAGCACGGGCGGGGACGCGGACTGGACTGAAGCTTTCTTT. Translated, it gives CASSTGGDADWTEAFF.

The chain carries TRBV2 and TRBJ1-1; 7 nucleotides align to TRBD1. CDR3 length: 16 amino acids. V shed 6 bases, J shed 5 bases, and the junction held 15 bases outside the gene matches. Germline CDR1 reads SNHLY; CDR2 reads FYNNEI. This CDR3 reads CASRGAGGLPGTEAFF. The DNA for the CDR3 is TGTGCCAGCAGGGGGGCAGGGGGTTTACCGGGGACTGAAGCTTTCTTT.

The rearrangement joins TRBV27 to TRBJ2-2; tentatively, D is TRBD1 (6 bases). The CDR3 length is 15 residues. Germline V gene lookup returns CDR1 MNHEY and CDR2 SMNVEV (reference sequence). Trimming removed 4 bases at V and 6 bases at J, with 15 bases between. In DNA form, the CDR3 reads TGTGCCAGCAGTTCCAAGGGGGTTAAGTCCGGGGAGCTGTTTTTT. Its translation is CASSSKGVKSGELFF.

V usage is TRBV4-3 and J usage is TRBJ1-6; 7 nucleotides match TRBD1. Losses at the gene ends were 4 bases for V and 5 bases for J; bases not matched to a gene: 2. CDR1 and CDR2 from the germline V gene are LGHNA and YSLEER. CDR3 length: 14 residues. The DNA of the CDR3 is TGCGCCAGCAGCCCCGGGACAGATAATTCACCCCTCCACTTT. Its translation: CASSPGTDNSPLHF.

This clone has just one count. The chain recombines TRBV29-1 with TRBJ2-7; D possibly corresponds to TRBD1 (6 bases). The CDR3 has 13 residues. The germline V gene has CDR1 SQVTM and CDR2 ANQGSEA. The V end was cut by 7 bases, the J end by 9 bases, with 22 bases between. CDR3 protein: CSATDRKGAPQYF. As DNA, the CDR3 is TGCAGCGCGACCGACAGGAAAGGAGCCCCGCAGTACTTC.

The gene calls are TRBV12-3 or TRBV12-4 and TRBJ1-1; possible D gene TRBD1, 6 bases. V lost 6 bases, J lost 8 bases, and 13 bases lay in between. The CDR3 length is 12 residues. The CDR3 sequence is CASRHNGQEAFF. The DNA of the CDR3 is TGTGCCAGCAGGCACAATGGACAGGAAGCTTTCTTT.

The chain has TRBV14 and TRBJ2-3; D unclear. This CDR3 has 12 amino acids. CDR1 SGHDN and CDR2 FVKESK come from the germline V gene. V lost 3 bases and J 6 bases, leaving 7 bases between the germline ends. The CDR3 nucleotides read TGTGCCAGCAGCCACGCCAGGGATACGCAGTATTTT. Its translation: CASSHARDTQYF.

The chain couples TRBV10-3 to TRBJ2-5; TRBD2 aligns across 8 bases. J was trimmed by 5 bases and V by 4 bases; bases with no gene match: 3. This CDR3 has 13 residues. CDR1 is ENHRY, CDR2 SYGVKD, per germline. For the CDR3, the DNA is TGTGCCATCAGTGGTAGCGGGACGGAGACCCAGTACTTC. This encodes CAISGSGTETQYF.

CDR3 region: CASSLGGQVYGYTF. CDR3 nucleotide sequence: TGTGCCAGCAGCTTAGGTGGACAGGTTTATGGCTACACCTTC. The rearrangement joins TRBV7-9 to TRBJ1-2, with 7 bases that match TRBD1. V lost 1 base, J lost 5 bases, and 4 bases stayed unmatched. The V gene's germline CDR1 is SEHNR and CDR2 FQNEAQ (reference sequence). This CDR3 region has 14 residues.

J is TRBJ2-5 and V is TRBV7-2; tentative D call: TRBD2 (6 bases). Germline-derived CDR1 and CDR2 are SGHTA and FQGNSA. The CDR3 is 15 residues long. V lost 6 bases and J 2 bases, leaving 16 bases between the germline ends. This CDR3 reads CASSRQGGGQETQYF. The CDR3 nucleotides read TGTGCCAGCAGTCGCCAGGGAGGCGGGCAAGAGACCCAGTACTTC.

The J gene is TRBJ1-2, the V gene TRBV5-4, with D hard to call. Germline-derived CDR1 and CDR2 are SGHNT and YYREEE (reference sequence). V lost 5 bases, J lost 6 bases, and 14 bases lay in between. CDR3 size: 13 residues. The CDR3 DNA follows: TGTGCCAGCAGTTGGGCAGGAGTGGATGGCTACACCTTC. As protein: CASSWAGVDGYTF.

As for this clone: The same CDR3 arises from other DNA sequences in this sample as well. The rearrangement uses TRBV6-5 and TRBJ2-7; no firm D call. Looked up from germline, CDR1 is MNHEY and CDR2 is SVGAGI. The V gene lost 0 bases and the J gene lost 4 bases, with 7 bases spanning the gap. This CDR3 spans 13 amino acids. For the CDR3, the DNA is TGTGCCAGCAGTTACTCGGACCAATACGAGCAGTACTTC. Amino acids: CASSYSDQYEQYF.